The entry below describes one T cell receptor beta chain. There is no known antigen for this receptor. One junction end does not reproduce the germline sequence, and a read error may be involved. The data were obtained in a study of molecular identifiers for immune sequencing clone quantification (dated by TCRdb to between 2018 and 2020). For the wider study: For a replicate experiment, the RNA from either around 20,000 or 100,000 naive CD8 T cells was divided into five aliquots, and four of those aliquots went on to sequencing. CD8 T cells were used in a methods study to benchmark molecular-identifier clustering-based TCR repertoire sequencing (MIDCIRS) and TCR RNA copy counting. Paper-wide results and their limitations: About 3 recovered TCR RNA copies per cell were obtained by modeling, versus roughly 10 by digital PCR, implying a capture efficiency of 30% to 35%. When barcode sub-clustering was omitted, TCR diversity was inflated by chimeric consensus sequences, with chimeras reaching as high as 47%. Clones above 20 RNA copies held over 99% of molecules in CMV-specific effector cells but under 1% in naive cells. Identical TCR molecules sharing a barcode could cause highly expanded clone sizes to be underestimated. A single cell's worth of spiked-in Jurkat TCR RNA was reported detectable even among around 1 million naive CD8 T cells. The naive libraries included spiked-in Jurkat TCR RNA (fewer than eleven copies' worth), and this Jurkat TCR RNA is not part of the donor repertoire.

From the cysteine through the phenylalanine, the CDR3 covers 15 amino acids. Just CDR3 DNA is preserved here, 45 bases in frame from base 1. The germline V gene (reference sequence) yields LNHDA for CDR1 and SQIVND for CDR2. Library generation was performed with PCR. The sequencing machine was an Illumina HiSeq 4000. Preparation of bulk TCR libraries followed a previously described approach, with the TCR primers listed in Table S5. Purification of total RNA was performed with the Qiagen AllPrep DNA/RNA kit. Reads from multiple sequencing runs of the same library were pooled before analysis. In the paper's pipeline: Reads were retained only if their TCR constant sequence matched exactly, and those retained reads were trimmed to 150 nt and grouped according to their 12-nt molecular barcodes. Reads within each barcode group were sub-clustered using a 15% Levenshtein threshold, and quality-weighted consensus sequences were constructed for each RNA molecule. Non-functional sequences were discarded, and so were lower-count sequences lying one edit away from another sequence. On the basis of fitting two negative binomial distributions, barcode sub-clusters with fewer than 20% of the maximum read count were discarded. TCRdb ran its own pipeline on the public reads, namely fastp trimming at Q25 and MiXCR clone calling, and kept in-frame beta chains. Rows are unified per CDR3 protein, each entry keeping the most common DNA and genes. These V and J calls rely on TCRdb rather than the paper's analysis. The sample table holds 550,000 to 750,000 distinct CDR3 sequences, of which just under 20% were seen once. Jointly, the top ten make up 0.85% of the sample.

Libraries of naive CD8 T cells were built from anywhere between about 18,000 and 1,000,000 sorted cells, with 10%, 30% or 50% of the purified RNA used. Naive CD8 T cells, defined as CD8+CD4-CCR7+CD45RA+, were FACS-sorted into RLT Plus buffer on a BD FACSAria II. Ten to eleven TCR copies' worth of Jurkat RNA were spiked into roughly 18,000-1,000,000 naive CD8 T cell samples to test detection sensitivity. Enrichment of CD8 T cells was performed with RosetteSep CD8+ T Cell Enrichment Cocktail and Ficoll-Paque, after which ACK red cell lysis was carried out. This receptor chain uses TRBV19 and TRBJ2-5, with the D gene not confidently named. The TCR comes from a human donor in good health. Some libraries in this study had Jurkat cell RNA spiked in. Sequences were obtained from naive CD8+ T cells from blood, with Jurkat cell RNA spiked in. The meaning of the sample's cell subset or site label: FACS-sorted CD8+CD4-CCR7+CD45RA+ naive T cells. Here the CDR3 is given as CASGMGLGRKETQYF. The nucleotide sequence reads as follows: TGTGCCAGTGGTATGGGCCTGGGCAGAAAAGAGACCCAGTACTTC.